This T cell receptor (beta chain) is from a study of post-analysis software for immune sequencing data. Study-level information: Relapsing-remitting, secondary progressive and progressive-relapsing forms made up the multiple sclerosis disease courses. Study results and limitations: Patients carried roughly 5 TRBV segments more frequently than controls did, and TRBV5-6, TRBV5-1 and TRBV20-1 were among them. F measure clustering grouped samples strongly by preparation batch.

The germline CDR1 and CDR2 sequences are DFQATT and SNEGSKA (reference sequence). V was clipped by 6 bases and J by 2 bases; unmatched bases: 11. The CDR3 loop spans 15 amino acids. A note on this clonotype: Its antigen remains unknown.

Each TCR beta cDNA library carried unique molecular identifiers. TCRdb redid the calling of the PCR reads with MiXCR, one entry per CDR3 protein. The sample lists 380,000 or so distinct CDR3 sequences; around 37% were seen once. The chain uses TRBV20-1 and TRBJ2-5, with 8 bases fitting TRBD1. The sequencing sample was made of blood. This clonotype was sampled from a girl between 10 and 17 years old with multiple sclerosis. CDR3 sequence (DNA): TGCAGTGCACCACTACAGGGGGGTGGGCAAGAGACCCAGTACTTC. Its protein is CSAPLQGGGQETQYF.